Detailed here is one T cell receptor (beta chain). Here immunoSEQ multiplex PCR was the method, and the copy in TCRdb shows in-frame clones only, minus some. This sample carries approximately 390,000 clones, 85% to 90% of them seen once, and the ten largest clones take 6% to 7.5%. CDR3 size: 13 residues. V lost 5 bases and J lost 5, with 10 bases in between. Germline values: CDR1 SGHTA, CDR2 FQGTGA. The sample belongs to a study of blood T cell repertoires in COVID-19. In the study overall: The analysed material was cDNA or gDNA that came from T cells, B-cell-depleted T cells, or PBMCs.

V usage is TRBV7-3 and J usage is TRBJ1-5; D is perhaps TRBD1 (6 bases). The sample comprised peripheral blood. This TCR derives from a man between 18 and 29 years old with active or convalescent COVID-19. CDR3 sequence reads: CASSRQVDQPQHF. The CDR3 region has the DNA TGTGCCAGCAGCCGACAGGTTGATCAGCCCCAGCATTTT.